This T cell receptor (beta chain) was sequenced in a study of breast tumors, draining lymph nodes, adjacent tissues. Study results and caveats: Tumors had less TCR diversity than lymph nodes, more than nontumor tissue. Most tumor T cells seemingly derive from lymph node, then expand in tumor.

The sample holds a few counts of this clonotype. As yet, its antigen is unknown. The CDR3 is 14 amino acids. The germline V and J ends were trimmed by 4 bases and 7 bases, with 15 bases remaining between them. Germline values: CDR1 LGHDT, CDR2 YNNKEL (reference sequence). Samples came from axillary lymph nodes draining the breast cancer. TCRdb independently ran MiXCR on the multiplex PCR reads; one entry per CDR3 protein. The sample has about 200,000 distinct CDR3 sequences; under 35% are singletons. The sequencing sample was made of axillary lymph node tissue. This clonotype originated in a female donor with breast cancer. Some clones in this sample may be carry-over from other donors' samples. This chain links TRBV3-1 with TRBJ2-3; D perhaps matches TRBD2 (5 bases). CDR3 protein: CASSPITSSNTQYF. CDR3 DNA sequence: TGTGCCAGCAGCCCCATTACTAGTTCTAATACGCAGTATTTT.